The clone carrying this T cell receptor beta chain was counted between two and nine times. The target antigen is unknown. The data were obtained in a study of shared clonotypes between healthy human individuals. General study points: Non-shared clonotypes had lower generation probabilities than clonotypes shared by all four sorted-subset donors.

Every contributor of samples was a Caucasian grown-up residing in Nashville, Tennessee. CDR3 length equals 16 residues. With 0 bases clipped from V and 5 bases from J, the junction kept 5 bases outside the gene matches. The V gene's germline CDR1 is SGHDT and CDR2 YYEEEE. This table comes from immunoSEQ multiplex PCR, and its TCRdb copy is limited to in-frame clones, with some not included. Among approximately 940,000 clones listed, less than 85% were seen once. The clonotype originates from a man aged 18 to 30 in good health. The J gene is TRBJ2-3, the V gene TRBV5-6; the match to TRBD2 covers 11 bases. The sequencing input was memory CD4+ T cells sorted from blood. The subset denotes: CD45RA-negative fraction. The CDR3 coding sequence is TGTGCCAGCAGCTTGGTGCTAGCGGGGGGCCGAGATACGCAGTATTTT. Its translation is CASSLVLAGGRDTQYF.